Below are 10 T cell receptor beta chains sequenced from a single sample in a study of Graves' ophthalmopathy and Graves' hyperthyroidism. Amplification of the TCR beta CDR3 regions used RNA transcripts (as template). Amplification began with first-round RT-PCR using HTBI primers, then second-round multiplex PCR was performed. TCRdb ran MiXCR on the multiplex PCR reads and lists one entry per CDR3 protein. The repertoire has 400,000 to 450,000 distinct CDR3 sequences, around 21% of them found once; the top ten carry under 3.5%. The sequencing sample was made of peripheral blood. The receptors shown here come from a woman younger than 35 with stable Graves' hyperthyroidism.

V is TRBV24-1 and J is TRBJ2-7; D might be TRBD2 (6 bases). V was pared by 10 bases and J by 5 bases, with 23 bases between. This CDR3 contains 15 residues. The germline V gene encodes CDR1 KGHDR and CDR2 SFDVKD. CDR3 in amino acids: CATSSRDSPLNEQYF. The CDR3 DNA is TGTGCCACTAGCAGCCGGGACTCTCCCCTAAACGAGCAGTACTTC.

The chain carries TRBV28 and TRBJ1-2; D not resolved. This CDR3 is 12 amino acids long. V was pared by 10 bases and J by 4 bases, with 13 bases between. Germline CDR1 MDHEN, CDR2 SYDVKM. The CDR3 coding sequence is TGTGCCACCGCGCACCCAATCTATGGCTACACCTTC. As protein: CATAHPIYGYTF.

This clonotype came up many times. This chain joins TRBV6-5 and TRBJ2-5; possible D gene TRBD2, 5 bases. The CDR3 extends over 16 amino acids. Trimming stripped 0 bases from V and 2 bases from J, with 13 bases between. Germline loops: CDR1 MNHEY, CDR2 SVGAGI. DNA for the CDR3: TGTGCCAGCAGTTACTCGCCTAGAGGGCGTCAAGAGACCCAGTACTTC. It codes for CASSYSPRGRQETQYF.

A few counts support this clonotype. V gene TRBV6-1 combines with J gene TRBJ2-5; TRBD1 might be the D (5 bases). The CDR3 runs to 15 residues. Trimming shortened V by 6 bases and J by 5 bases, and 19 bases separated the two germline ends. Germline values: CDR1 MNHNS, CDR2 SASEGT. The CDR3 loop reads CASRRSDSLVETQYF. DNA for the CDR3: TGTGCCAGCAGGCGGTCCGACAGCCTGGTGGAGACCCAGTACTTC.

The V and J genes are TRBV5-1 and TRBJ2-7; no reliable D call. CDR1 is SGHRS, CDR2 YFSETQ, per germline. V lost 5 bases, J lost 0 bases, and 12 bases lay in between. The CDR3 length is 14 residues. The CDR3, as DNA: TGCGCCAGCAGTTTAGAGTCCACCTCCTACGAGCAGTACTTC. Translating it yields CASSLESTSYEQYF.

This clonotype was recorded many times. V is TRBV2 and J is TRBJ1-1, with 8 bases identical to TRBD1. This CDR3 has 14 amino acids. The germline gives CDR1 SNHLY, CDR2 FYNNEI. Losses at the gene ends were 6 bases for V and 1 base for J; bases not matched to a gene: 4. For the CDR3, the DNA is TGTGCCAGCAGGGTCCAGGGGGCGAACACTGAAGCTTTCTTT. Encoded protein: CASRVQGANTEAFF.

The chain links TRBV11-2 to TRBJ2-6; no definite D call. V lost 0 bases and J lost 1, with 10 bases in between. This CDR3 region has 17 residues. Germline V lookup: CDR1 SGHAT, CDR2 FQNNGV. The CDR3 reads CASSLETAHSGANVLTF. As DNA, the CDR3 is TGTGCCAGCAGCTTAGAAACTGCCCATTCTGGGGCCAACGTCCTGACTTTC.

This clonotype showed up many times. V is TRBV10-3 and J is TRBJ2-5; perhaps TRBD2 as D (5 bases). Germline assignment: CDR1 ENHRY and CDR2 SYGVKD. The length of the CDR3 is 16 residues. V gave up 0 bases and J gave up 5 bases, with 16 bases separating them. The CDR3 DNA is TGTGCCATCAGTGAGTCGACTCGAGGGTTCCGGGAGACCCAGTACTTC. This translates into CAISESTRGFRETQYF.

V is TRBV12-3 or TRBV12-4 and J is TRBJ1-1; tentative D call: TRBD1 (5 bases). Trimming removed 5 bases at V and 1 base at J, with 11 bases between. This CDR3 is 14 amino acids long. The CDR3 reads CASSMGTENTEAFF. As DNA, the CDR3 is TGTGCCAGCAGTATGGGGACCGAGAACACTGAAGCTTTCTTT.

This clonotype occurred many times. This sequence joins TRBV20-1 and TRBJ2-5; no firm D call. Looked up from germline, CDR1 is DFQATT and CDR2 is SNEGSKA (reference sequence). V was cut by 2 bases and J by 5 bases, with 6 bases left in between. The CDR3 runs 11 residues. The CDR3 spells CSARLPETQYF. CDR3 sequence (DNA): TGCAGTGCTAGACTCCCGGAGACCCAGTACTTC.